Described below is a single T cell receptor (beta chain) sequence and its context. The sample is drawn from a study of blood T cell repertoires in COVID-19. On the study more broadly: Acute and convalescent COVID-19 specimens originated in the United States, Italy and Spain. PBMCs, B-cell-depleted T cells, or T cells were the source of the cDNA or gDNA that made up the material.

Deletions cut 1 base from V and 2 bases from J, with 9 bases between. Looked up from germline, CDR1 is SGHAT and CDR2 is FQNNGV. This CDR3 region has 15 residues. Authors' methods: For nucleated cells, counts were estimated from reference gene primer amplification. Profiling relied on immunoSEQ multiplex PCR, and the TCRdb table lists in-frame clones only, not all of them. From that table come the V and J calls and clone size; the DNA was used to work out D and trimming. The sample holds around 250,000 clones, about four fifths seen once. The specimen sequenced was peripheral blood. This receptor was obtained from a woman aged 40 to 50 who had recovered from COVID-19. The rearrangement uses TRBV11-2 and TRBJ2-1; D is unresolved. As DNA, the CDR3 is TGTGCCAGCAGCTTAGCATTGCAGGCCTACAATGAGCAGTTCTTC. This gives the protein CASSLALQAYNEQFF.